This record covers a single T cell receptor beta chain. The antigen remains unidentified. CDR1 and CDR2 (germline): ENHRY, SYGVKD. The V end lost 6 bases, the J end lost 1 base, and 15 bases lay between the germline ends. This CDR3 spans 15 amino acids. The entry originates in a study of chemoradiotherapy in HPV16-positive cancers. The study, taken as a whole, reports: Functional assays defining HPV-specific T cells used only a couple of HPV16-positive patients.

Sequenced by immunoSEQ multiplex PCR; TCRdb stores in-frame clones only, minus some. The sample lists 2,000 to 2,500 clones; roughly 89% were seen once. The chain uses TRBV10-3 and TRBJ1-2, with a possible D match to TRBD1 (5 bases). This sequence originates from a human donor with HPV-associated anogenital cancer. Sequencing was performed on tumor tissue, taken from a patient who underwent chemoradiotherapy. CDR3 residues: CAIRFDSRLNYGYTF. DNA for the CDR3: TGTGCCATCAGATTTGACAGCCGCCTTAACTATGGCTACACCTTC.